The following is a TCR beta chain sequence with its context. Its target is unknown. The data belong to a study of shared clonotypes between healthy human individuals. The assay ran at deep level. Some clones are missing from TCRdb's copy, which holds only in-frame ones; the method was immunoSEQ multiplex PCR. The top ten hold more than 1.5% of the sample, which has around 1.9 million clones, 93% seen once. Looked up from germline, CDR1 is SGDLS and CDR2 is YYNGEE. The CDR3 spans 14 residues. J was trimmed by 8 bases and V by 4 bases; bases with no gene match: 6. Cells designated naive CD8 were CD45RO-negative and were positively selected for CCR7, with terminally differentiated effector memory CD45RA+ cells excluded. Study results and caveats: It was the non-shared clonotypes that had lower generation probabilities than clonotypes shared by all four donors.

This TCR was recovered from a young man in good health. Some clones in this sample may be carry-over from other donors' samples. Material: naive CD8+ T cells from PBMCs. The rearrangement links TRBV9 to TRBJ1-2, with 12 bases identical to TRBD1. The CDR3 spells CASSPGQGAGGYTF. The CDR3 nucleotides are TGTGCCAGCAGCCCGGGACAGGGGGCTGGCGGCTACACCTTC.